Listed below are T cell receptor beta chains from one sample, sequenced in a study of T-cell memory formation after mild COVID-19. TCRdb reprocessed the 5' RACE reads via MiXCR and lists one record per CDR3 protein. The sample lists roughly 300,000 distinct CDR3 sequences; around 16% were seen once. Sequenced: PBMCs or a T cell subset sorted from them (not recorded which). These receptors came from a man aged 18-30 years who had mild COVID-19 (a few samples of this study predate the infection). Cell type and time point are not known. The CDR3 runs from the conserved cysteine through the conserved F or W. The order of the fields is J gene, D gene, V gene, clone size, CDR3 DNA, CDR3 protein. The D gene is left open where the match is weak. Rows may omit the clone size; those that give it use once, few, many or a size class.

J: TRBJ2-7; D: -; V: TRBV10-3; size: -; DNA: TGTGCCACCAGGGATTTCGAGCAGTACTTC; CDR3: CATRDFEQYF
J: TRBJ2-1; D: TRBD2; V: TRBV20-1; size: -; DNA: TGCAGTGCTATAACCGGGGGACTAGCGGGGACCGTTGACAATGAGCAGTTCTTC; CDR3: CSAITGGLAGTVDNEQFF
J: TRBJ2-1; D: TRBD1; V: TRBV28; size: -; DNA: TGTGCCAGCAGTTTAGGGCCAGGGGGCGAATATGAGCAGTTCTTC; CDR3: CASSLGPGGEYEQFF
J: TRBJ2-1; D: TRBD1; V: TRBV7-9; size: -; DNA: TGTGCCAGCAGCCCGCGGACAGGGACAGGGGAGCAGTTCTTC; CDR3: CASSPRTGTGEQFF
J: TRBJ1-1; D: -; V: TRBV11-2; size: few; DNA: TGTGCCAGCAGCTTAGTGGTAAGGTCGGGCACTGAAGCTTTCTTT; CDR3: CASSLVVRSGTEAFF
J: TRBJ1-4; D: TRBD1; V: TRBV2; size: -; DNA: TGTGCCAGCAATATAGGGACAGGGGAGATCACTAATGAAAAACTGTTTTTT; CDR3: CASNIGTGEITNEKLFF
J: TRBJ1-1; D: -; V: TRBV2; size: -; DNA: TGTGCCAGCAGGCCCGGGGCAGCAAACACTGAAGCTTCCTTT; CDR3: CASRPGAANTEASF
J: TRBJ2-7; D: -; V: TRBV29-1; size: few; DNA: TGCAGCGTTCTTTGGGCCAGGGCCTACGAGCAGTACTTC; CDR3: CSVLWARAYEQYF
J: TRBJ2-3; D: TRBD2; V: TRBV6-1; size: few; DNA: TGTGCCAGCAGCAGAGCGGGGGGTTTTAGCACAGATACGCAGTATTTT; CDR3: CASSRAGGFSTDTQYF
J: TRBJ1-3; D: TRBD1; V: TRBV28; size: once; DNA: TGTGCCAGCAGTCACCACCGGACAGGCTCTGGAAACACCATATATTTT; CDR3: CASSHHRTGSGNTIYF
J: TRBJ2-5; D: -; V: TRBV5-1; size: -; DNA: TGCGCCAGCAGTCTGACGGATAGGCGAGAGACCCAGTACTTC; CDR3: CASSLTDRRETQYF
J: TRBJ2-7; D: TRBD2; V: TRBV6-5; size: many; DNA: TGTGCCAGCAGTCGCTCCGGGACTAGCGGGGCGGAGCAGTACTTC; CDR3: CASSRSGTSGAEQYF
J: TRBJ2-5; D: -; V: TRBV6-1; size: many; DNA: TGTGCCAGCAGCGCTGGCCAGGGGAGAGAGACCCAGTACTTC; CDR3: CASSAGQGRETQYF
J: TRBJ2-3; D: TRBD2; V: TRBV6-5; size: -; DNA: TGTGCCAGCAGAGTCCGGACTAGCGGGTTCGGTACAGATACGCAGTATTTT; CDR3: CASRVRTSGFGTDTQYF
J: TRBJ2-7; D: -; V: TRBV14; size: -; DNA: TGTGCCAGCAGCCCTTACGGCGGGGCGAACCTCTACGAGCAGTACTTC; CDR3: CASSPYGGANLYEQYF
J: TRBJ2-1; D: -; V: TRBV29-1; size: few; DNA: TGCGGTATATCGCGGCCAAGCTCCTACAATGAGCAGTTCTTC; CDR3: CGISRPSSYNEQFF
J: TRBJ2-2; D: TRBD1; V: TRBV6-1; size: few; DNA: TGTGCCATTCACAGGGGTCCGAACACCGGGGAGCTGTTTTTT; CDR3: CAIHRGPNTGELFF
J: TRBJ1-2; D: -; V: TRBV20-1; size: few; DNA: TGCAGTGCTAGAGCTCAGGGAGATGGCTACACCTTC; CDR3: CSARAQGDGYTF
J: TRBJ1-1; D: -; V: TRBV20-1; size: few; DNA: TGCAGTGCTAGTCGGGGGACTGAAGCTTTCTTT; CDR3: CSASRGTEAFF
J: TRBJ2-7; D: -; V: TRBV20-1; size: many; DNA: TGCAGTGCTAGGCAGGGACAATACGAGCAGTACTTC; CDR3: CSARQGQYEQYF
J: TRBJ2-2; D: -; V: TRBV9; size: -; DNA: TGTGCCAGCAGCGTAGAAGTTTTCGGGGAGCTGTTTTTT; CDR3: CASSVEVFGELFF
J: TRBJ2-5; D: TRBD2; V: TRBV11-2; size: few; DNA: TGTGCCAGCAGACAACTAGCGGGGAGCCAAGAGACCCAGTACTTC; CDR3: CASRQLAGSQETQYF
J: TRBJ1-3; D: -; V: TRBV7-2; size: few; DNA: TGTGCCAGCAGCTTAGAAAGGGTGGGAGGAAACACCATATATTTT; CDR3: CASSLERVGGNTIYF
J: TRBJ2-2; D: -; V: TRBV20-1; size: few; DNA: TGCAGTGCTAGAGATCGGACAGTGAACACCGGGGAGCTGTTTTTT; CDR3: CSARDRTVNTGELFF
J: TRBJ2-7; D: -; V: TRBV12-3/TRBV12-4; size: -; DNA: TGTGCCAGCAGTTTACTACCGAACTACGAGCAGTACTTC; CDR3: CASSLLPNYEQYF
J: TRBJ1-1; D: -; V: TRBV20-1; size: many; DNA: TGCAGTGCTAGAGGGGGATTGAACACTGAAGCTTTCTTT; CDR3: CSARGGLNTEAFF
J: TRBJ2-3; D: -; V: TRBV6-5; size: many; DNA: TGTGCCAGCATCAGTGAGACGACAGATACGCAGTATTTT; CDR3: CASISETTDTQYF